The T cell receptor (beta chain) under discussion was sequenced for a study of glioma-infiltrating T cells. Study-level results: Tissue and blood shared very few CDR3 sequences. Non-neoplastic patients had below-expected tissue-blood divergence, while all gliomas exceeded expectation.

CDR3 length: 14 residues. In germline, CDR1 is DFQATT, CDR2 SNEGSKA (reference sequence). Using RNA template, CDR3s of TCR alpha and beta were amplified with iRepertoire arm-PCR. Tissue mRNA or PBMC total RNA, roughly 85-450 ng, went into one-step reverse transcription and amplification. MiXCR, applied by TCRdb to the multiplex PCR reads, yields one record per CDR3 protein. The repertoire includes 170,000 or so distinct CDR3 sequences, more than 35% of them detected once, and 5% to 5.5% sits in the top ten. A word on this clonotype: Its antigen remains unknown. The junction and the germline gene differ at one end; a read error may be behind it.

The sequencing input was glioma tissue, nonneoplastic brain tissue, or PBMCs (not recorded which). This receptor was obtained from a human donor with low-grade glioma or glioblastoma, undergoing nonglioma brain surgery, or in good health (not recorded which). The V and J genes are TRBV20-1 and TRBJ1-1; D remains unclear. This CDR3 reads CSARDGMGEKKALF. DNA for the CDR3: TGCAGTGCTAGAGATGGAATGGGAGAGAAAAAAGCTTTATTT.